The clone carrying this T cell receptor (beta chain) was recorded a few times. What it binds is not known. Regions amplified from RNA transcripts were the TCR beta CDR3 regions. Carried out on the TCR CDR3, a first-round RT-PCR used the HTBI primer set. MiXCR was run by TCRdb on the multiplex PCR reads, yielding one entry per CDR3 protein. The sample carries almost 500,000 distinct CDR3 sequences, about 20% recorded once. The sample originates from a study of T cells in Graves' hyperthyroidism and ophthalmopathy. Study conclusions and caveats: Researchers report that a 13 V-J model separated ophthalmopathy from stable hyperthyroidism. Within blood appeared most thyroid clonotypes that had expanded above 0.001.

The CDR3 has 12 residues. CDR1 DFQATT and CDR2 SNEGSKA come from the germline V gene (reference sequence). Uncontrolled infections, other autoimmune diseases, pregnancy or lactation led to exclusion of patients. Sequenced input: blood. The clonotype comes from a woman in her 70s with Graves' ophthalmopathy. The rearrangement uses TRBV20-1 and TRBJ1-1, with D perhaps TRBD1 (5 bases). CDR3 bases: TGCAGCCCGTCCACGGGGGGGACTGAAGCTTTCTTT. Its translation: CSPSTGGTEAFF.